This T cell receptor beta chain is from a study of T cell responses to AZD1222 COVID-19 vaccine. Whole-study findings and limits: An increase in Spike-specific TCR breadth and depth was observed after two AZD1222 doses. Nearly half of the spike-specific TCRs reportedly recognize variant regions that carry no mutations.

As concerns this clone: Its cognate antigen is unknown.

V lost 2 bases and J lost 0, with 8 bases in between. Germline loops: CDR1 LGHNA, CDR2 YNFKEQ. The CDR3 spans 15 residues. The protocol was immunoSEQ multiplex PCR, while the TCRdb copy is restricted to in-frame clones and leaves out a portion. The repertoire holds 120,000 or so clones, approximately 83% seen once, with about 9.8% in the top ten. The sequence derives from an adult in good health. The sequencing here drew on peripheral blood, taken on day 0 of AZD1222 vaccination. The rearrangement links TRBV4-2 to TRBJ1-5; possible D gene TRBD1, 5 bases. DNA for the CDR3: TGTGCCAGCAGCCAAACGGGACTTAGCAATCAGCCCCAGCATTTT. This encodes CASSQTGLSNQPQHF.